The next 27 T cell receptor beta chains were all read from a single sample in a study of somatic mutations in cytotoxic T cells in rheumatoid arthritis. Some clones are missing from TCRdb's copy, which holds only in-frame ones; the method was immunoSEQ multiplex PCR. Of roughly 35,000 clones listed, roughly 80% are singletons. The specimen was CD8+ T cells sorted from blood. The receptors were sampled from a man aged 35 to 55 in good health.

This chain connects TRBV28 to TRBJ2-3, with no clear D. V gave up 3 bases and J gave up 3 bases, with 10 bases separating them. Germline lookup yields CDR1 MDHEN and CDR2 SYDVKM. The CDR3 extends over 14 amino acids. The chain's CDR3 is CASSFSSSTDTQYF. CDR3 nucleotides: TGTGCCAGCAGTTTCTCCAGTTCAACAGATACGCAGTATTTT. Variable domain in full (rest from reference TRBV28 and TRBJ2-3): DVKVTQSSRYLVKRTGEKVFLECVQDMDHENMFWYRQDPGLGLRLIYFSYDVKMKEKGDIPEGYSVSREKKERFSLILESASTNQTSMYLCASSFSSSTDTQYFGPGTRLTVL.

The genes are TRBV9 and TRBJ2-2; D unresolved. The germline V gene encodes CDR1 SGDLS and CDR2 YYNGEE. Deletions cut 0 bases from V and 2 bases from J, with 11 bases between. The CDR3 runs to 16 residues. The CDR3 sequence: CASSVEGSPNTGELFF. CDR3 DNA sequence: TGTGCCAGCAGCGTAGAAGGCAGCCCTAACACCGGGGAGCTGTTTTTT.

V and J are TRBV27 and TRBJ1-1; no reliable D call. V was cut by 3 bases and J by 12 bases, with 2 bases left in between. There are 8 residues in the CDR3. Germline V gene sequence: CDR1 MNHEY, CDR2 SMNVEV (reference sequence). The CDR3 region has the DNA TGTGCCAGCAGTTTTCCTTTCTTT. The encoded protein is CASSFPFF.

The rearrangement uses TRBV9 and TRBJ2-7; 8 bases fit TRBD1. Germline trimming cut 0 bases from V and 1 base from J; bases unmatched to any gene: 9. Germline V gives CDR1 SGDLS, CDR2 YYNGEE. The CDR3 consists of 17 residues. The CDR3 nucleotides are TGTGCCAGCAGCGTAGGTTCTAGGACAGGGATTTCCTACGAGCAGTACTTC. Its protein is CASSVGSRTGISYEQYF.

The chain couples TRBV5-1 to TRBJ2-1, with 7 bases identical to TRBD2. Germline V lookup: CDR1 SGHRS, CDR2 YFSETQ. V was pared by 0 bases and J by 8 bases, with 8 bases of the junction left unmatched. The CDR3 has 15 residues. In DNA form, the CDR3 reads TGCGCCAGCAGCTTGGTATGGGAGGGTATGGATGAGCAGTTCTTC. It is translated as CASSLVWEGMDEQFF.

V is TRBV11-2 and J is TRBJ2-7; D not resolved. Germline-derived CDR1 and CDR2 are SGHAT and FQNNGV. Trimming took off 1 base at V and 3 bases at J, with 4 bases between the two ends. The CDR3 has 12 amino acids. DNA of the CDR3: TGTGCCAGCAGCTTAGTAGTCTACGAGCAGTACTTC. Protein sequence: CASSLVVYEQYF.

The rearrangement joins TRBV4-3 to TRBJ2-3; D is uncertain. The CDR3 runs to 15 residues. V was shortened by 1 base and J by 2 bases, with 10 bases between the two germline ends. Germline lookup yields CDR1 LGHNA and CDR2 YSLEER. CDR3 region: CASSQVHADTDTQYF. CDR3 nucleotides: TGCGCCAGCAGCCAAGTGCATGCAGACACAGATACGCAGTATTTT.

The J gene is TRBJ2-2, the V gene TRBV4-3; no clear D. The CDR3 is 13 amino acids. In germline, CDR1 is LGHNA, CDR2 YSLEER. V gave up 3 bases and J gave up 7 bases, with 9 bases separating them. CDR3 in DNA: TGCGCCAGCAGCCAGGCAAAGGACGGGGAGCTGTTTTTT. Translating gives CASSQAKDGELFF.

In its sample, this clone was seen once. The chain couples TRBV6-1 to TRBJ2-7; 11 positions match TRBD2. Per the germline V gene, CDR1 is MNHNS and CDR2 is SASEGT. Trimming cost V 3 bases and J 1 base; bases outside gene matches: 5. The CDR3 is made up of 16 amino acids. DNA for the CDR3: TGTGCCAGCAGTGAGTACCTAGCGGGAGGATCCTACGAGCAGTACTTC. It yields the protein CASSEYLAGGSYEQYF.

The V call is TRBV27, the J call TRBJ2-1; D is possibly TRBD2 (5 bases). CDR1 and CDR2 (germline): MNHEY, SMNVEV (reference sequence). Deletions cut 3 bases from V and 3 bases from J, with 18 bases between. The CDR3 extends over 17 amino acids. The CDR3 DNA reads TGTGCCAGCAGTTTCTCAGCGGAGTCGCGCCTCTACAATGAGCAGTTCTTC. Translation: CASSFSAESRLYNEQFF.

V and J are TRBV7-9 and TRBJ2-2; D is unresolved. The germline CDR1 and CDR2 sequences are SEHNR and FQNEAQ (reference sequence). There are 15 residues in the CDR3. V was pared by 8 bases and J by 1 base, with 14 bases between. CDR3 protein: CASWLAVLNTGELFF. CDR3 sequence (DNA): TGTGCCAGCTGGTTAGCCGTCCTGAACACCGGGGAGCTGTTTTTT.

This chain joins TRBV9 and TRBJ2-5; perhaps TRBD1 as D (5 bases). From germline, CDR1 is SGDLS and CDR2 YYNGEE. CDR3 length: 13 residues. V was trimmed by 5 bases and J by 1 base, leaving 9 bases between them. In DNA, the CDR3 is TGTGCCAGCAGAGGGGCGGCCCAAGAGACCCAGTACTTC. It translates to CASRGAAQETQYF.

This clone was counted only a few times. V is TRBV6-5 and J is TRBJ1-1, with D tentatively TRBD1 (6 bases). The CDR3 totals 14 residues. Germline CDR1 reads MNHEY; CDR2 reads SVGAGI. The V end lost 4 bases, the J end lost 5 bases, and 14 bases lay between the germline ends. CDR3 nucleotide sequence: TGTGCCAGCAGTTCACAGGGTGGGGGGACTGAAGCTTTCTTT. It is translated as CASSSQGGGTEAFF.

The CDR3 sequence: CATRTVGSFSNQPQHF. The CDR3 DNA follows: TGTGCCACCCGGACGGTAGGTTCTTTCAGCAATCAGCCCCAGCATTTT. The rearrangement joins TRBV19 to TRBJ1-5; D ambiguous. Germline values: CDR1 LNHDA, CDR2 SQIVND (reference sequence). The ends were cut back, 10 bases at V and 1 base at J, with 20 bases in the middle. The CDR3 covers 16 residues.

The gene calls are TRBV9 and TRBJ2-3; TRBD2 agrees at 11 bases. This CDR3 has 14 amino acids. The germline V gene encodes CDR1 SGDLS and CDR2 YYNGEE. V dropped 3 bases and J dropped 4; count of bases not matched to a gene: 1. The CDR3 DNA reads TGTGCCAGCAGCGGTAGCGGGAGGGCAGATACGCAGTATTTT. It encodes CASSGSGRADTQYF.

Here the CDR3 DNA reads TGCGCCAGCAGCTTGGCCCCTTCGGGAGGGTCCTACGAGCAGTACTTC. It is translated as CASSLAPSGGSYEQYF. The rearrangement links TRBV5-1 to TRBJ2-7, with TRBD2 matching over 8 bases. From germline, CDR1 is SGHRS and CDR2 YFSETQ. This CDR3 has 16 residues. V lost 0 bases and J lost 1; bases outside the gene matches: 6.

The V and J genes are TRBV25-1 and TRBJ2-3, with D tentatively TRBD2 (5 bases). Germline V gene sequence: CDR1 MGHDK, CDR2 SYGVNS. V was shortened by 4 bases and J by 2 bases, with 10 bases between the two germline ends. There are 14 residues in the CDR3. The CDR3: CASSATTPTDTQYF. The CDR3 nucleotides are TGTGCCAGCAGTGCGACTACCCCCACAGATACGCAGTATTTT.

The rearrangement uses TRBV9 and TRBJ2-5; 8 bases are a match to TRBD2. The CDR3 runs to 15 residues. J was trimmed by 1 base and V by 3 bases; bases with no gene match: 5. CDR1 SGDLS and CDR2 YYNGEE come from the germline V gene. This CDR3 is CASSATGGAQETQYF. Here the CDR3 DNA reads TGTGCCAGCAGCGCGACGGGGGGGGCCCAAGAGACCCAGTACTTC.

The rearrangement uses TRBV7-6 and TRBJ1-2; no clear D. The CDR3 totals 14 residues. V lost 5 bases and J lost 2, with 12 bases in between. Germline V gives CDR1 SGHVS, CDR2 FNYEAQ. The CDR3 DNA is TGTGCCAGCAGCAAGGGTTCGGGGAACTATGGCTACACCTTC. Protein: CASSKGSGNYGYTF.

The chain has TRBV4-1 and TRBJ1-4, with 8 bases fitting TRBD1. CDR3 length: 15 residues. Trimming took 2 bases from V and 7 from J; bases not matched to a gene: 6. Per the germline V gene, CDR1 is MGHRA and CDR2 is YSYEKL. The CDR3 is CASSQPDREGEKLFF. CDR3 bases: TGCGCCAGCAGCCAACCGGACAGGGAGGGTGAAAAACTGTTTTTT.

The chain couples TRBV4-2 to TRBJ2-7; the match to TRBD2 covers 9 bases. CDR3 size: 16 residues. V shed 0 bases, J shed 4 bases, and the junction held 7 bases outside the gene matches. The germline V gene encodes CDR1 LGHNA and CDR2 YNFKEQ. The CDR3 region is CASSQEGGRADYEQYF. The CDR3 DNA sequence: TGTGCCAGCAGCCAAGAAGGCGGGAGGGCCGATTACGAGCAGTACTTC.

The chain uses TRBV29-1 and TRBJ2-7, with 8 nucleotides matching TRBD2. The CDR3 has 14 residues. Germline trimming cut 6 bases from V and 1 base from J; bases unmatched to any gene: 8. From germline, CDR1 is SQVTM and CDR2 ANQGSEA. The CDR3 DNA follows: TGCAGCGTGAGCTCCGGGACTAGTTCCTACGAGCAGTACTTC. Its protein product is CSVSSGTSSYEQYF.

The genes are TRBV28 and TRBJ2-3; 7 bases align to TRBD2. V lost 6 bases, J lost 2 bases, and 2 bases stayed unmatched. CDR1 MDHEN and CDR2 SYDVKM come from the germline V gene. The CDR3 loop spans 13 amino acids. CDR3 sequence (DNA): TGTGCCAGCAGCAGCGGGGACACAGATACGCAGTATTTT. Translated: CASSSGDTDTQYF. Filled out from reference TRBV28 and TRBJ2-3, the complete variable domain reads DVKVTQSSRYLVKRTGEKVFLECVQDMDHENMFWYRQDPGLGLRLIYFSYDVKMKEKGDIPEGYSVSREKKERFSLILESASTNQTSMYLCASSSGDTDTQYFGPGTRLTVL.

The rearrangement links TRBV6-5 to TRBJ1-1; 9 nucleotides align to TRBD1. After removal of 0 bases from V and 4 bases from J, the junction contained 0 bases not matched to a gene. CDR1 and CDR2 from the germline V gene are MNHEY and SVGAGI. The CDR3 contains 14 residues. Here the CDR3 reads CASSYSTGGTEAFF. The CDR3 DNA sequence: TGTGCCAGCAGTTACTCGACAGGGGGCACTGAAGCTTTCTTT.

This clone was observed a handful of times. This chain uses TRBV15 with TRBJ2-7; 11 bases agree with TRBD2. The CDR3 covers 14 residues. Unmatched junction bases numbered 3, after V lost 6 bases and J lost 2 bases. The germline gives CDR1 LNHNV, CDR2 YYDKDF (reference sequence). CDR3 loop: CATRETSGTYEQYF. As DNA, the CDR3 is TGTGCCACCAGGGAGACTAGCGGGACCTACGAGCAGTACTTC.

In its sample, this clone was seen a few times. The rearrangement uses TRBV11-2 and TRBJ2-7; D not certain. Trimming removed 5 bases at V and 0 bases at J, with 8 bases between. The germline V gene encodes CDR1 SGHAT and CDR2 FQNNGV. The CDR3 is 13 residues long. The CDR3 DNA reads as TGTGCCAGCAGCGGCATAAGCTCCTACGAGCAGTACTTC. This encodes CASSGISSYEQYF. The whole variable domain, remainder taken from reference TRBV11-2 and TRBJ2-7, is EAGVAQSPRYKIIEKRQSVAFWCNPISGHATLYWYQQILGQGPKLLIQFQNNGVVDDSQLPKDRFSAERLKGVDSTLKIQPAKLEDSAVYLCASSGISSYEQYFGPGTRLTVT.

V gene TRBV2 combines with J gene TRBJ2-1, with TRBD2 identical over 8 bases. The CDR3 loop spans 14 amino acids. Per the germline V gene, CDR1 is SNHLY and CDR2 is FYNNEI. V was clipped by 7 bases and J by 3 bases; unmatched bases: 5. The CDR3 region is CASTGAGGYNEQFF. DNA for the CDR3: TGTGCCAGCACTGGCGCGGGAGGCTACAATGAGCAGTTCTTC. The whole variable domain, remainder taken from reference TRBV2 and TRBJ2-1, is EPEVTQTPSHQVTQMGQEVILRCVPISNHLYFYWYRQILGQKVEFLVSFYNNEISEKSEIFDDQFSVERPDGSNFTLKIRSTKLEDSAMYFCASTGAGGYNEQFFGPGTRLTVL.